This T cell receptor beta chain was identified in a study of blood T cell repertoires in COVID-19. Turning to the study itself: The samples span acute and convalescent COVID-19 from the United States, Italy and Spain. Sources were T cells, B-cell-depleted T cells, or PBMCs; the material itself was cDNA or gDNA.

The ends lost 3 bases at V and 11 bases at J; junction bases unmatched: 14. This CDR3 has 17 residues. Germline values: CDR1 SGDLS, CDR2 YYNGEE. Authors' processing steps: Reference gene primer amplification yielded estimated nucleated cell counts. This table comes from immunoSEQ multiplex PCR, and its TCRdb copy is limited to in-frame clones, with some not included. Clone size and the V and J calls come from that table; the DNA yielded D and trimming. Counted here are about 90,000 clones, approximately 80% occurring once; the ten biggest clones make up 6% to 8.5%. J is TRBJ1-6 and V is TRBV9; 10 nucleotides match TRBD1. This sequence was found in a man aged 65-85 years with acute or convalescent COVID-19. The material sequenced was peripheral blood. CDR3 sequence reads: CASSAGDRGNSNTPLHF. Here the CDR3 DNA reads TGTGCCAGCAGCGCCGGGGACAGGGGCAACTCTAACACACCCCTCCACTTT.